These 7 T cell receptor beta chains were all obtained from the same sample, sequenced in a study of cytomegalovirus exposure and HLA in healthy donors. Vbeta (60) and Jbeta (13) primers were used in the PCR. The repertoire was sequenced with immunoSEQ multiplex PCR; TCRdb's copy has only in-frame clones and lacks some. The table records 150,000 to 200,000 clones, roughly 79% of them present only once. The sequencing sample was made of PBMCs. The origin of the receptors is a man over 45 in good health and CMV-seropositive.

The CDR3 sequence is CASSWGRNNEQFF. CDR3 coding DNA: TGTGCCAGCAGTTGGGGCAGAAACAATGAGCAGTTCTTC. The V gene is TRBV6-5, the J gene TRBJ2-1; perhaps TRBD1 as D (5 bases). Germline V gene lookup returns CDR1 MNHEY and CDR2 SVGAGI. The V end lost 4 bases, the J end lost 5 bases, and 9 bases lay between the germline ends. The CDR3 runs 13 residues.

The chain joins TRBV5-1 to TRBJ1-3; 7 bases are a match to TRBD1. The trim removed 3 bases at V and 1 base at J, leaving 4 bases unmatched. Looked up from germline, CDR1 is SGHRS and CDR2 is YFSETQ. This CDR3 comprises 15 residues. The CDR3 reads CASSSQGLSGNTIYF. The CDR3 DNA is TGCGCCAGCAGCTCACAGGGGTTGTCTGGAAACACCATATATTTT.

The CDR3 DNA follows: TGTGCCAGCAGCGCGGGCCCGACCCCAGATACGCAGTATTTT. Protein: CASSAGPTPDTQYF. The J gene is TRBJ2-3, the V gene TRBV5-5; weak D call: TRBD2 (5 bases). The CDR3 length is 14 residues. Trimming removed 4 bases from V and 4 bases from J, with 13 bases in between. CDR1 SGHKS and CDR2 YYEKEE come from the germline V gene (reference sequence).

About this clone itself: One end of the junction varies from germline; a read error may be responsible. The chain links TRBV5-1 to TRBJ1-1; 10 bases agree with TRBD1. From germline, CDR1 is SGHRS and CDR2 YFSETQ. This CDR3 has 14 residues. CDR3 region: CAGSGGQGKTEAFF. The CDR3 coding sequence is TGCGCCGGCAGCGGGGGACAGGGGAAAACTGAAGCTTTCTTT.

CDR3 nucleotides: TGCGCCAGCAGCTTGCAGGGGCTCTACACTGAAGCTTTCTTT. Its protein is CASSLQGLYTEAFF. This sequence joins TRBV5-1 and TRBJ1-1; D is possibly TRBD1 (6 bases). The CDR3 totals 14 residues. Germline V lookup: CDR1 SGHRS, CDR2 YFSETQ. V gave up 1 base and J gave up 3 bases, with 10 bases separating them.

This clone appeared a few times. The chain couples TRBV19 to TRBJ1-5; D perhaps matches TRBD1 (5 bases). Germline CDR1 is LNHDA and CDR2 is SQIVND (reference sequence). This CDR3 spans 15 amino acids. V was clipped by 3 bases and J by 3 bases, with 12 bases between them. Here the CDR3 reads CASSMGQGDNQPQHF. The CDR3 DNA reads TGTGCCAGTAGTATGGGGCAGGGCGACAATCAGCCCCAGCATTTT.

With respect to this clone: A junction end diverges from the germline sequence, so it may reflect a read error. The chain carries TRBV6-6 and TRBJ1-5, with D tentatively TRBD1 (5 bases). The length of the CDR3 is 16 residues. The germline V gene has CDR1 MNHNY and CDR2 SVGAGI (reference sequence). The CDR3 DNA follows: TGTGCCAGCAGTCACTCACAGGCGGGGAGCAATCAGCCCCAGCATTTT. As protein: CASSHSQAGSNQPQHF.